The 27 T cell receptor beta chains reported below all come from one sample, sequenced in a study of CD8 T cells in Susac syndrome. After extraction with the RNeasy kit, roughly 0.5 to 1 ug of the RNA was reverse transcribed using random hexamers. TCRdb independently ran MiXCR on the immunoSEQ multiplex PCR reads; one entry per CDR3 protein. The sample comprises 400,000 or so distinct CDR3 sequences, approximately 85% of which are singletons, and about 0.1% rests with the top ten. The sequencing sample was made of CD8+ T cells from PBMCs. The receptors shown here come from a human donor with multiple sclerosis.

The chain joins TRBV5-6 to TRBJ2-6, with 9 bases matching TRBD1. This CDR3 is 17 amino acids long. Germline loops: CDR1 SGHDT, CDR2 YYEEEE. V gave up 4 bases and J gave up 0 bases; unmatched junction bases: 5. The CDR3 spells CASSKGQGPSGANVLTF. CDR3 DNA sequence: TGTGCCAGCAGCAAGGGACAGGGACCCTCTGGGGCCAACGTCCTGACTTTC.

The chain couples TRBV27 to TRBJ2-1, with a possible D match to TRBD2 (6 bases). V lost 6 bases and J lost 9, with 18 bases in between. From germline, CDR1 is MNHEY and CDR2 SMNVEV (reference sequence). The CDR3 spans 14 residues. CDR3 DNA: TGTGCCAGCAGCCTGGCTAGCGTGGGTTTTGAGCAGTTCTTC. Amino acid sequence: CASSLASVGFEQFF.

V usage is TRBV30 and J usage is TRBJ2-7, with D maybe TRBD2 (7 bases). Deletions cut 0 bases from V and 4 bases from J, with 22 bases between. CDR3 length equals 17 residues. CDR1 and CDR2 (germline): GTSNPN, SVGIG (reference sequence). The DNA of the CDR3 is TGTGCCTGGAGTGTACTCTGGGGGCAGGGAGGGAGGTACGAGCAGTACTTC. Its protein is CAWSVLWGQGGRYEQYF.

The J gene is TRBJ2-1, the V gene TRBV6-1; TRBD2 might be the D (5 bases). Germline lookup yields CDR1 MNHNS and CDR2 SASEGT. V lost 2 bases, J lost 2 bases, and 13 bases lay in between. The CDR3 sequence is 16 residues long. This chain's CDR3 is CASSENGWTAYNEQFF. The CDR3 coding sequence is TGTGCCAGCAGTGAAAATGGCTGGACTGCCTACAATGAGCAGTTCTTC.

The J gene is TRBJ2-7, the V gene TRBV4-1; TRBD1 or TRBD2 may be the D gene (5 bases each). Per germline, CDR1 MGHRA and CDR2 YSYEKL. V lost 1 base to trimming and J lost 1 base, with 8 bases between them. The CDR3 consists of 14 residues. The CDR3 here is CASSQGGASYEQYF. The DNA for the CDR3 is TGCGCCAGCAGCCAAGGAGGGGCTTCCTACGAGCAGTACTTC.

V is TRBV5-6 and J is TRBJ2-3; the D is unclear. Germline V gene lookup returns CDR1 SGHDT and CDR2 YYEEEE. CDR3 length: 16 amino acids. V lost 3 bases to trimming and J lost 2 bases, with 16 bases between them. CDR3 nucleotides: TGTGCCAGCAGCTCGTCGGGTACTGATGACACAGATACGCAGTATTTT. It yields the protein CASSSSGTDDTDTQYF.

DNA of the CDR3: TGTGCCAGCAGTTTTGACGGCGATCAGCCCCAGCATTTT. Its protein is CASSFDGDQPQHF. V usage is TRBV27 and J usage is TRBJ1-5; D gene unclear. The CDR3 sequence is 13 residues long. V was clipped by 3 bases and J by 5 bases, with 8 bases between them. CDR1 and CDR2 (germline): MNHEY, SMNVEV (reference sequence).

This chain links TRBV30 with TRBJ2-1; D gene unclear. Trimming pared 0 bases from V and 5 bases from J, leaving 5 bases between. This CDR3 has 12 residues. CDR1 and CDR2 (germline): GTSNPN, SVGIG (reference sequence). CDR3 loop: CAWSVQNNEQFF. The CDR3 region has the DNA TGTGCCTGGAGTGTACAGAACAATGAGCAGTTCTTC.

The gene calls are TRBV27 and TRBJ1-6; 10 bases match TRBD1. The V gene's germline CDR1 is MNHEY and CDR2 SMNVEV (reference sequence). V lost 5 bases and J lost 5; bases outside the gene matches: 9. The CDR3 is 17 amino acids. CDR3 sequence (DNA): TGTGCCAGCAGTCCTCCGCTGGGGACAGGGGATAATTCACCCCTCCACTTT. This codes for CASSPPLGTGDNSPLHF.

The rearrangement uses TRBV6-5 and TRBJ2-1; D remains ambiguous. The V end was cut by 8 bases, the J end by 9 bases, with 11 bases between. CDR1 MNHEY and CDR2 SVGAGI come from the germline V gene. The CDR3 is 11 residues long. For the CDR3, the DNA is TGTGCCAGCGGGTCAGAGCGTGAGCAGTTCTTC. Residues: CASGSEREQFF.

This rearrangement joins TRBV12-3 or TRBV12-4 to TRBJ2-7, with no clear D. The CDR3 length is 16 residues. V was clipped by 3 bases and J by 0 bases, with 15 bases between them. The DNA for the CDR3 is TGTGCCAGCAGTTTTTTTCTCGACCGTCACTCCTACGAGCAGTACTTC. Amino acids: CASSFFLDRHSYEQYF.

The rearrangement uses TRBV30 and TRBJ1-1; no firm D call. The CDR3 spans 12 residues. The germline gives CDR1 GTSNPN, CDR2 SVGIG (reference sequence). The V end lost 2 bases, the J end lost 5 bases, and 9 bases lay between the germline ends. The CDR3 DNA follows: TGTGCCTGGAGTTGGCGGCTTACTGAAGCTTTCTTT. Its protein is CAWSWRLTEAFF.

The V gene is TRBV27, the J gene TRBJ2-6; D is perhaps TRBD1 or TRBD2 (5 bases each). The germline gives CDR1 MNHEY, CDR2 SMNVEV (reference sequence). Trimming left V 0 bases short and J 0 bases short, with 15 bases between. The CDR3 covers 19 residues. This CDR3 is CASSLSGQGRSSGANVLTF. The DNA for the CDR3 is TGTGCCAGCAGTTTATCAGGTCAGGGACGAAGCTCTGGGGCCAACGTCCTGACTTTC.

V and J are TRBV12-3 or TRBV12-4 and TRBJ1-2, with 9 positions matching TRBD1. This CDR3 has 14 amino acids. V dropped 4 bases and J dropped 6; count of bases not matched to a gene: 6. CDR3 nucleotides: TGTGCCAGCAGTTCCACGGGACAGGGAGATGGCTACACCTTC. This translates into CASSSTGQGDGYTF.

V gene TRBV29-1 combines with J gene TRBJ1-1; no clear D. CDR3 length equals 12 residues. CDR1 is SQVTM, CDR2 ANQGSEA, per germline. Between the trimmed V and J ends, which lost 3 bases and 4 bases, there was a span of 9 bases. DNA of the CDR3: TGCAGCGTTGAGGTGGGAGGCACTGAAGCTTTCTTT. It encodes CSVEVGGTEAFF.

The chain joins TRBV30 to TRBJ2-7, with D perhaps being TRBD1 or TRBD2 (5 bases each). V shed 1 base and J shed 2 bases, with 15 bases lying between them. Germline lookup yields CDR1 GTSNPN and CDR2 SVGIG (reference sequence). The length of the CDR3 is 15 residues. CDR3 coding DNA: TGTGCCTGGAGTGGGGAAGGGACGGAGACCTACGAGCAGTACTTC. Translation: CAWSGEGTETYEQYF. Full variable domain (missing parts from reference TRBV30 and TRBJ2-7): SQTIHQWPATLVQPVGSPLSLECTVEGTSNPNLYWYRQAAGRGLQLLFYSVGIGQISSEVPQNLSASRPQDRQFILSSKKLLLSDSGFYLCAWSGEGTETYEQYFGPGTRLTVT.

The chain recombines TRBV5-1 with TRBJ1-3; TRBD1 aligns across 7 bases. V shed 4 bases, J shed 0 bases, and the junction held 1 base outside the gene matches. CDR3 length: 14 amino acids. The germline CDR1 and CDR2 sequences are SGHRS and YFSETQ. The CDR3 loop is CASSGTDSGNTIYF. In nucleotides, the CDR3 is TGCGCCAGCAGCGGGACAGACTCTGGAAACACCATATATTTT.

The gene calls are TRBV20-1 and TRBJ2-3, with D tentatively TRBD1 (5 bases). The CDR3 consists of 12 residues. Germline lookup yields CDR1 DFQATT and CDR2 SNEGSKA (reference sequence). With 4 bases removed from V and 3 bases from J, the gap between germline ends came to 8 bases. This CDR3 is CSANQGTDTQYF. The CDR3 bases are TGCAGTGCTAACCAGGGTACAGATACGCAGTATTTT.

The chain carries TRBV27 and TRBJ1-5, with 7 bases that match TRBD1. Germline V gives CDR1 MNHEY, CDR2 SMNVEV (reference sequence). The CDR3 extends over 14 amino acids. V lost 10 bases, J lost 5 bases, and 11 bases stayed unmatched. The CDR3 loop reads CATSPGQLYQPQHF. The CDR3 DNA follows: TGTGCCACCTCACCGGGACAGCTTTATCAGCCCCAGCATTTT.

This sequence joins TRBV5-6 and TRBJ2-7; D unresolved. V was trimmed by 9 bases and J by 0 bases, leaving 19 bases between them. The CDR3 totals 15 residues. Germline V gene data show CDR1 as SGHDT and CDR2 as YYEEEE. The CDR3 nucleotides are TGTGCCAACGCATTGGGCAGCAGGTTCTCCTACGAGCAGTACTTC. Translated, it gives CANALGSRFSYEQYF.

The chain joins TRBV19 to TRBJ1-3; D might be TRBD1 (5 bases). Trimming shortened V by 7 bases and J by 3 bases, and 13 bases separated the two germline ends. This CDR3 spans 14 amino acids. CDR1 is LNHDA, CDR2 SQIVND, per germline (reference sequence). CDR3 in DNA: TGTGCCAGTACCCTCGGGGCCTATGGAAACACCATATATTTT. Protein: CASTLGAYGNTIYF.

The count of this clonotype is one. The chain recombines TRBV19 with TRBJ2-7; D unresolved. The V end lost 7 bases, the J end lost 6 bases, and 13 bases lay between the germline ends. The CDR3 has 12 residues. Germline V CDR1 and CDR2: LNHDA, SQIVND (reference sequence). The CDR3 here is CASNSPSGEQYF. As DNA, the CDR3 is TGTGCCAGTAACTCTCCGTCTGGCGAGCAGTACTTC.

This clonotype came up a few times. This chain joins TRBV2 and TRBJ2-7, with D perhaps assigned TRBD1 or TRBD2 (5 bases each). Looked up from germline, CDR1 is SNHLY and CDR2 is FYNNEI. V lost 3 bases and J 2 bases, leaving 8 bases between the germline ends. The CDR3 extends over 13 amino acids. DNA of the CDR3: TGTGCCAGCAGTGAGGGACCGACCTACGAGCAGTACTTC. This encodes CASSEGPTYEQYF.

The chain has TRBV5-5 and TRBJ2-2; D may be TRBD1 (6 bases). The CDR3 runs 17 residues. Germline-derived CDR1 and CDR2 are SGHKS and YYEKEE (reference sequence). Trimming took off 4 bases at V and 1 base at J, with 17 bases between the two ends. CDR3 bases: TGTGCCAGCAGCCCCGGGCCCCCAGGGGTGAACACCGGGGAGCTGTTTTTT. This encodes CASSPGPPGVNTGELFF.

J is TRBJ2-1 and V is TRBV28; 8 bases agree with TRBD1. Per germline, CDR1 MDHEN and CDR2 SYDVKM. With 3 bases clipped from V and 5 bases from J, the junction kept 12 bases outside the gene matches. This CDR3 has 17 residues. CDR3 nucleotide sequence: TGTGCCAGCAGTTTTCCAGCCGGGACAGGAGGGGACAATGAGCAGTTCTTC. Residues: CASSFPAGTGGDNEQFF.

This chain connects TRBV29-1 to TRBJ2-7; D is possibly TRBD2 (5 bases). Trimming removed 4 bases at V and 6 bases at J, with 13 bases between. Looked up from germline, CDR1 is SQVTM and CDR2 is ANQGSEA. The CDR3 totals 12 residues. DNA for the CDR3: TGCAGCGTTGTCGAGGGCGAGGGCGAGCAGTACTTC. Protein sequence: CSVVEGEGEQYF.

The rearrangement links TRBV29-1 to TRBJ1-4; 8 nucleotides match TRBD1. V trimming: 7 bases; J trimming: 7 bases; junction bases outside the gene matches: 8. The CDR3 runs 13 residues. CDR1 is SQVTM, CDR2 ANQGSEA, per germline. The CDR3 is CSGAGGIGEKLFF. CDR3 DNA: TGCAGCGGAGCAGGGGGCATTGGTGAAAAACTGTTTTTT.